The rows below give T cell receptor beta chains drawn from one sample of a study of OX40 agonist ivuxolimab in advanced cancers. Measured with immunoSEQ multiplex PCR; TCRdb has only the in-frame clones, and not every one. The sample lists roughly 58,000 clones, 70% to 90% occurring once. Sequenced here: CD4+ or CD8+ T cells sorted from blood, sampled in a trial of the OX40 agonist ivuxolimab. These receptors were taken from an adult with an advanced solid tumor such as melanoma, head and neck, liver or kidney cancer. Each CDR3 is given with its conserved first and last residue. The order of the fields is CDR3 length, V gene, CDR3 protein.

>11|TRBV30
CAWSHRVEQYF
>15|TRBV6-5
CASTRERGNTGELFF
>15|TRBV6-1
CASTSGGSGPDTQYF
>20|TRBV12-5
CASGSPPGPGAPPHTGELFF
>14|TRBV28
CATRAGGWADTQYF
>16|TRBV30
CAWSGQGRLGNQPQHF
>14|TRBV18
CASSPDRGHHEQYF
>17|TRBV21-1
CASSPPGAGYYNQPQHF
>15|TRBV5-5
CASSQANWIGNTIYF
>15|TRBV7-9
CASSYTGTGPQPQHF
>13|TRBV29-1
CSVSGGTTDTQYF
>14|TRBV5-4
CASSSAKGADTQYF
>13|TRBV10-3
CAISEAGYSPQHF
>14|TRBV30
CASPRYSRAGELFF
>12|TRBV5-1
CASSTDYQPQHF
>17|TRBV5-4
CASSLKTGGRGWETQYF
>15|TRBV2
CASSEGVVFNNGYTF
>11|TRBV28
CASGPYTEAFF
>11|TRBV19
CASSTYDTQYF
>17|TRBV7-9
CASSSSGQGRWTDTQYF
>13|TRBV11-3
CASSLTGTGEQYF
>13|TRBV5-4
CASSTDRTNEQYF
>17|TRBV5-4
CASSAKSAGKTGSPLHF
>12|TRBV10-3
CAISGNDNEQFF
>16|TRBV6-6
CASSYEGRSSGNTIYF
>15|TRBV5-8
CASSGGTSPFNEQFF
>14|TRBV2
CASSATSVTDTQYF
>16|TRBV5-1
CASSSTGEVSNEKLFF
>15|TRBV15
CATSLLTGGEEKLFF